The 8 T cell receptor beta chains below were found in one sample sequenced in a study of T cell responses to AZD1222 COVID-19 vaccine. TCRdb's copy holds only in-frame clones and misses some; the assay was immunoSEQ multiplex PCR. The table records 100,000 to 150,000 clones, roughly 88% of them present only once. The sample in question was peripheral blood, obtained on day 0 of MenACWY control vaccination. These receptors came from an adult in good health.

The V gene is TRBV19, the J gene TRBJ1-1, with a possible D match to TRBD1 (6 bases). V was cut by 5 bases and J by 4 bases, with 11 bases left in between. From germline, CDR1 is LNHDA and CDR2 SQIVND (reference sequence). This CDR3 comprises 13 residues. The CDR3 bases are TGTGCCAGTAGTGCTCCAGGGGCCACTGAAGCTTTCTTT. Its protein product is CASSAPGATEAFF. Looking up the rest from reference TRBV19 and TRBJ1-1 gives the full variable domain: DGGITQSPKYLFRKEGQNVTLSCEQNLNHDAMYWYRQDPGQGLRLIYYSQIVNDFQKGDIAEGYSVSREKKESFPLTVTSAQKNPTAFYLCASSAPGATEAFFGQGTRLTVV.

This chain uses TRBV11-2 with TRBJ1-2; possible D gene TRBD1, 5 bases. CDR1 and CDR2 (germline): SGHAT, FQNNGV. The CDR3 has 13 residues. The ends were cut back, 5 bases at V and 2 bases at J, with 9 bases in the middle. DNA of the CDR3: TGTGCCAGCAGCCCGACAGAAAACTATGGCTACACCTTC. Its protein product is CASSPTENYGYTF.

This clone came up a few times. The chain couples TRBV27 to TRBJ2-1, with 8 bases lining up with TRBD2. V trimming: 6 bases; J trimming: 7 bases; junction bases outside the gene matches: 23. Germline V gene data show CDR1 as MNHEY and CDR2 as SMNVEV (reference sequence). The CDR3 spans 19 residues. The CDR3 here is CASSRSPSLHGRARNEQFF. CDR3 sequence (DNA): TGTGCCAGCAGCCGCTCCCCCAGCCTCCACGGGAGGGCTCGGAATGAGCAGTTCTTC.

This chain connects TRBV5-4 to TRBJ1-6, with TRBD1 matching over 8 bases. V gave up 0 bases and J gave up 7 bases; unmatched junction bases: 3. Germline loops: CDR1 SGHNT, CDR2 YYREEE (reference sequence). The CDR3 has 15 amino acids. The CDR3 sequence is CASSLGQGRNSPLHF. Written as DNA, the CDR3 is TGTGCCAGCAGCTTGGGACAGGGGAGGAATTCACCCCTCCACTTT. The entire variable domain, with the rest obtained from reference TRBV5-4 and TRBJ1-6, is as follows: ETGVTQSPTHLIKTRGQQVTLRCSSQSGHNTVSWYQQALGQGPQFIFQYYREEENGRGNFPPRFSGLQFPNYSSELNVNALELDDSALYLCASSLGQGRNSPLHFGNGTRLTVT.

This clone was found once. The rearrangement joins TRBV5-4 to TRBJ1-6; D uncertain. The V end was cut by 4 bases, the J end by 5 bases, with 13 bases between. The CDR3 runs 15 residues. The V gene's germline CDR1 is SGHNT and CDR2 YYREEE (reference sequence). CDR3 coding DNA: TGTGCCAGCAGCCGGGGTCTCTCAGATAATTCACCCCTCCACTTT. This codes for CASSRGLSDNSPLHF.

The chain combines TRBV10-3 with TRBJ2-1, with TRBD2 identical over 10 bases. Germline V gene sequence: CDR1 ENHRY, CDR2 SYGVKD. The length of the CDR3 is 14 residues. The trim removed 10 bases at V and 5 bases at J, leaving 8 bases unmatched. The CDR3 reads CATVAGGGDNEQFF. As DNA, the CDR3 is TGTGCCACCGTAGCGGGAGGAGGAGACAATGAGCAGTTCTTC.

This sequence joins TRBV5-4 and TRBJ2-3, with TRBD1 as a possible D gene (7 bases). V was trimmed by 2 bases and J by 1 base, leaving 11 bases between them. Germline V lookup: CDR1 SGHNT, CDR2 YYREEE (reference sequence). The CDR3 runs to 15 residues. The CDR3 here is CASSLGGGGTDTQYF. The CDR3 nucleotides are TGTGCCAGCAGCTTAGGAGGGGGCGGCACAGATACGCAGTATTTT.

This sequence joins TRBV5-4 and TRBJ2-1; the match to TRBD2 covers 8 bases. Germline V gives CDR1 SGHNT, CDR2 YYREEE (reference sequence). The CDR3 covers 16 residues. V dropped 1 base and J dropped 4; count of bases not matched to a gene: 7. The CDR3 region has the DNA TGTGCCAGCAGCTTGAGGAGCGGGGGAGGGTACAATGAGCAGTTCTTC. It yields the protein CASSLRSGGGYNEQFF.